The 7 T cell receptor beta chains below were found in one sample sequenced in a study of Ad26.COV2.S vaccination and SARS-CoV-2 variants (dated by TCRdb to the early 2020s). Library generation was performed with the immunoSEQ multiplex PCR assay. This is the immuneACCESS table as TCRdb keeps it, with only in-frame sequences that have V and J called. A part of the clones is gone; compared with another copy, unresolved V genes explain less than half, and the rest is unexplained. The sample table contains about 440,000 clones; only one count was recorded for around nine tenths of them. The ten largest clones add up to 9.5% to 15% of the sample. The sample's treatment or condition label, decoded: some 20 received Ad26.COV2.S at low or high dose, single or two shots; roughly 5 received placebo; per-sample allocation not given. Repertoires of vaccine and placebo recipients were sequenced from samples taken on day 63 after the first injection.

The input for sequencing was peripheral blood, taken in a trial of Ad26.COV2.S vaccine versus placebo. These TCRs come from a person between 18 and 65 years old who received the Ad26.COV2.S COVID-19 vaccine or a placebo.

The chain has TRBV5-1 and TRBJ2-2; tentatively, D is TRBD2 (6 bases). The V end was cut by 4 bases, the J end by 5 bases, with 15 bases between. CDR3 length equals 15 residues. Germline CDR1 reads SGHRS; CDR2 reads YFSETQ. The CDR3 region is CASSGGTLKTGELFF. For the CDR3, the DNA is TGCGCCAGCAGCGGCGGGACTCTGAAAACCGGGGAGCTGTTTTTT.

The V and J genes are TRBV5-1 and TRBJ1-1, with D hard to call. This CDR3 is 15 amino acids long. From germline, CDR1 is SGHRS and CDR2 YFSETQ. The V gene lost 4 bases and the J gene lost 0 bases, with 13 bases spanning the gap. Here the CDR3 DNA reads TGCGCCAGCAGCGGAACGGGGTTCATGAACACTGAAGCTTTCTTT. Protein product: CASSGTGFMNTEAFF.

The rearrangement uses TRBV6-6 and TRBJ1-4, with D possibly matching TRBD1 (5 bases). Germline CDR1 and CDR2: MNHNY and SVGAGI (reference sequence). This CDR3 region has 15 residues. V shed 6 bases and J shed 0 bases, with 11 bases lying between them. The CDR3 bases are TGTGCCAGCAGACCCCGGGACGCAACTAATGAAAAACTGTTTTTT. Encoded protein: CASRPRDATNEKLFF.

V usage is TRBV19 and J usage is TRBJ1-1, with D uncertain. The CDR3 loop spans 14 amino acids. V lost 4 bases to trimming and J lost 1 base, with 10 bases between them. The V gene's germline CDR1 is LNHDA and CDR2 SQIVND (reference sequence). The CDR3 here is CASSTSTGNTEAFF. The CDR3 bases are TGTGCCAGTAGTACCTCTACTGGGAACACTGAAGCTTTCTTT.

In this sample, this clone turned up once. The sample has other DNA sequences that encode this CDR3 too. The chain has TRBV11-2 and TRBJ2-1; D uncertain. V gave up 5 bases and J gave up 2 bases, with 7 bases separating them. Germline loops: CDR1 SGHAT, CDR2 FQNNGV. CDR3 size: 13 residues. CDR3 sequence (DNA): TGTGCCAGCAGCCCAGGCCCCTACAATGAGCAGTTCTTC. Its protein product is CASSPGPYNEQFF.

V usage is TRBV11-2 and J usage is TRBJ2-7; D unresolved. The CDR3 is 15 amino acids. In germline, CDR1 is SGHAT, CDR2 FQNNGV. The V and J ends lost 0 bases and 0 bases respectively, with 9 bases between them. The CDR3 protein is CASSLERHSSYEQYF. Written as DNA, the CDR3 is TGTGCCAGCAGCTTAGAGAGGCACAGCTCCTACGAGCAGTACTTC. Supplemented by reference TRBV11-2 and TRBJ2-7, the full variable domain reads EAGVAQSPRYKIIEKRQSVAFWCNPISGHATLYWYQQILGQGPKLLIQFQNNGVVDDSQLPKDRFSAERLKGVDSTLKIQPAKLEDSAVYLCASSLERHSSYEQYFGPGTRLTVT.

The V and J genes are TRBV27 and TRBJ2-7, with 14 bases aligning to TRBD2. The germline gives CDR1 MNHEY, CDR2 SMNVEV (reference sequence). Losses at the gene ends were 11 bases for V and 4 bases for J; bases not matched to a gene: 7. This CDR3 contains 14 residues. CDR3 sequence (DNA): TGTGCCTCCGGGACTAGCGGGAGAGGGTACGAGCAGTACTTC. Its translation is CASGTSGRGYEQYF.